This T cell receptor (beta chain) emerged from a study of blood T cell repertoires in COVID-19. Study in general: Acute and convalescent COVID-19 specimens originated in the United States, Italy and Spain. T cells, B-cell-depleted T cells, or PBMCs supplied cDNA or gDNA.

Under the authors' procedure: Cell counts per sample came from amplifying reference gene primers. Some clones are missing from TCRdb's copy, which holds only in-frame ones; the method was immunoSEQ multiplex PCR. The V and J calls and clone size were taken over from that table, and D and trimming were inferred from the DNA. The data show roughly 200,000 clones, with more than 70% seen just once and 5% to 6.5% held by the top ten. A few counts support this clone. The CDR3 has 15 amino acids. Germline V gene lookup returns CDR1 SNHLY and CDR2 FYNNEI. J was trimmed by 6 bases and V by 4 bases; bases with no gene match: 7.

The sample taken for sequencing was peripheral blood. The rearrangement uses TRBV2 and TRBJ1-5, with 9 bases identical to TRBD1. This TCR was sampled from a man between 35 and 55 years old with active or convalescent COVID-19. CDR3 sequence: CASSAGTGGGQPQHF. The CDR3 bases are TGTGCCAGCAGTGCGGGAACAGGGGGCGGTCAGCCCCAGCATTTT.